These 26 T cell receptor beta chains were all obtained from the same sample, sequenced in a study of blood T cell repertoires in COVID-19. Some clones are missing from TCRdb's copy, which holds only in-frame ones; the method was immunoSEQ multiplex PCR. The table shows about 200,000 clones, with about nine tenths occurring only once. Material for sequencing was PBMCs or T cells enriched from blood (not recorded which). The receptors were gathered from a young woman who had recovered from COVID-19.

V usage is TRBV5-5 and J usage is TRBJ1-1; 8 bases agree with TRBD1. V lost 4 bases, J lost 1 base, and 6 bases stayed unmatched. The CDR3 has 15 residues. In germline, CDR1 is SGHKS, CDR2 YYEKEE (reference sequence). The CDR3 DNA reads TGTGCCAGCAGCACCGGACAGGGAGAGAACACTGAAGCTTTCTTT. Protein: CASSTGQGENTEAFF.

This clone was picked up one time. This chain links TRBV7-9 with TRBJ1-2; 8 nucleotides align to TRBD1. After removal of 0 bases from V and 8 bases from J, the junction contained 5 bases not matched to a gene. This CDR3 is built from 14 residues. Per germline, CDR1 SEHNR and CDR2 FQNEAQ (reference sequence). The CDR3 sequence is CASSLAGTGDGYTF. In DNA form, the CDR3 reads TGTGCCAGCAGCTTAGCCGGGACAGGTGACGGCTACACCTTC.

This rearrangement joins TRBV5-1 to TRBJ2-1, with 7 bases lining up with TRBD1. V shed 2 bases and J 7 bases; nucleotides not matched to a gene: 18. The germline gives CDR1 SGHRS, CDR2 YFSETQ. The CDR3 has 18 amino acids. CDR3 region: CASSLIQTGNRGKNEQFF. The DNA for the CDR3 is TGCGCCAGCAGCTTAATCCAAACCGGGAACAGGGGTAAGAATGAGCAGTTCTTC.

V and J are TRBV5-6 and TRBJ1-2; no clear D gene. From germline, CDR1 is SGHDT and CDR2 YYEEEE. CDR3 size: 13 residues. Trimming took 2 bases from V and 4 from J, leaving 9 bases between them. The CDR3 sequence is CASSLRDTYGYTF. In DNA form, the CDR3 reads TGTGCCAGCAGCTTACGGGATACCTATGGCTACACCTTC.

V usage is TRBV4-3 and J usage is TRBJ1-5; D is perhaps TRBD1 (6 bases). The CDR3 sequence is 13 residues long. Looked up from germline, CDR1 is LGHNA and CDR2 is YSLEER. Trimming removed 2 bases from V and 8 bases from J, with 10 bases in between. CDR3 nucleotide sequence: TGCGCCAGCAGCCAACAGGCAGGGGAGCCCCAGCATTTT. Amino acids: CASSQQAGEPQHF.

The chain couples TRBV3-1 (or the pseudogene TRBV3-2) to TRBJ2-4; D is unresolved. The ends were cut back, 1 base at V and 0 bases at J, with 7 bases in the middle. This CDR3 is built from 15 residues. Per the germline V gene, CDR1 is LGHDT and CDR2 is YNNKEL (reference sequence). DNA for the CDR3: TGTGCCAGCAGCCAAGGACTTATAGCCAAAAACATTCAGTACTTC. Its translation: CASSQGLIAKNIQYF.

The chain joins TRBV5-1 to TRBJ1-5, with D perhaps matching TRBD1 (6 bases). Looked up from germline, CDR1 is SGHRS and CDR2 is YFSETQ. This CDR3 has 14 residues. V dropped 4 bases and J dropped 3 bases, with 11 bases sitting between them. CDR3 sequence: CASSRQDTNQPQHF. The CDR3 nucleotides are TGCGCCAGCAGCCGACAGGATACCAATCAGCCCCAGCATTTT.

This clone was seen only a few times. The rearrangement links TRBV4-3 to TRBJ1-2, with 8 positions matching TRBD1. With 0 bases clipped from V and 6 bases from J, the junction kept 12 bases outside the gene matches. Germline lookup yields CDR1 LGHNA and CDR2 YSLEER. The CDR3 loop spans 17 amino acids. The CDR3: CASSQDAGGEGRNGYTF. The CDR3 coding sequence is TGCGCCAGCAGCCAAGATGCAGGGGGCGAGGGGAGAAATGGCTACACCTTC.

The CDR3 sequence: CASSLFSGGYNEQFF. The CDR3 nucleotides are TGTGCCAGCAGCTTATTCTCGGGTGGCTACAATGAGCAGTTCTTC. The chain recombines TRBV11-2 with TRBJ2-1; D gene ambiguous. CDR1 and CDR2 from the germline V gene are SGHAT and FQNNGV. V shed 2 bases and J shed 3 bases, with 11 bases lying between them. This CDR3 has 15 residues.

The count of this clone is one. Distinct nucleotide sequences in the sample also encode this CDR3. The gene calls are TRBV27 and TRBJ2-5; maybe TRBD2 (6 bases). The V and J ends lost 4 bases and 5 bases respectively, with 8 bases between them. Germline V gene sequence: CDR1 MNHEY, CDR2 SMNVEV (reference sequence). CDR3 size: 12 residues. The CDR3 bases are TGTGCCAGCAGTTCTCGGGAGGAGACCCAGTACTTC. It is translated as CASSSREETQYF.

The chain recombines TRBV6-2 or TRBV6-3 with TRBJ1-5; 7 bases map to TRBD1. Germline CDR1 is MNHEY and CDR2 is SVGEGT. The CDR3 spans 15 residues. Trimming cost V 6 bases and J 2 bases; bases outside gene matches: 7. The CDR3 DNA sequence: TGTGCCAGCAGCAGCCAGGGGGGCGGCAATCAGCCCCAGCATTTT. This gives the protein CASSSQGGGNQPQHF.

This clone has more than one count but fewer than ten. V is TRBV9 and J is TRBJ2-2; 7 positions agree with TRBD2. CDR3 length: 16 amino acids. Looked up from germline, CDR1 is SGDLS and CDR2 is YYNGEE. The trim removed 0 bases at V and 3 bases at J, leaving 5 bases unmatched. CDR3 DNA sequence: TGTGCCAGCAGCGTAGCTTGGGGAGGGGACACCGGGGAGCTGTTTTTT. Its protein product is CASSVAWGGDTGELFF.

The CDR3: CASSQDKEEQQYF. CDR3 bases: TGTGCCAGCAGCCAAGATAAAGAGGAGCAGCAGTACTTC. The rearrangement uses TRBV3-1 (or the pseudogene TRBV3-2) and TRBJ2-7; D not resolved. Trimming removed 0 bases at V and 8 bases at J, with 11 bases between. CDR1 and CDR2 (germline): LGHDT, YNNKEL (reference sequence). The CDR3 extends over 13 amino acids.

This clone came up a few times. The chain recombines TRBV3-1 (or the pseudogene TRBV3-2) with TRBJ2-1; the match to TRBD2 covers 7 bases. This CDR3 has 17 residues. The germline V gene has CDR1 LGHDT and CDR2 YNNKEL (reference sequence). Trimming at V came to 2 bases and at J to 9 bases, leaving 16 bases not matched to a gene. The CDR3 nucleotides are TGTGCCAGCAGCCAAATTCGTTCTAGCGGTACCTCCGTTGAGCAGTTCTTC. It yields the protein CASSQIRSSGTSVEQFF.

This clone was observed once. This chain connects TRBV6-5 to TRBJ2-1; 8 positions agree with TRBD1. The CDR3 has 15 residues. Germline V gene data show CDR1 as MNHEY and CDR2 as SVGAGI. The trim removed 7 bases at V and 6 bases at J, leaving 11 bases unmatched. Written as DNA, the CDR3 is TGTGCCAGCACAAGGACAGGGTGGGCCGGCAATGAGCAGTTCTTC. This sequence encodes CASTRTGWAGNEQFF.

This clone was counted once. DNA for the CDR3: TGCGCCAGCAGCCAACGAAGGACTAGTCCGCAAGAGACCCAGTACTTC. It specifies CASSQRRTSPQETQYF. V and J are TRBV4-3 and TRBJ2-5, with TRBD2 matching over 7 bases. The germline CDR1 and CDR2 sequences are LGHNA and YSLEER. Unmatched junction bases numbered 8, after V lost 2 bases and J lost 2 bases. This CDR3 contains 16 residues.

The V and J genes are TRBV30 and TRBJ2-1; D remains ambiguous. V lost 8 bases and J 10 bases, leaving 12 bases between the germline ends. CDR3 length equals 10 residues. Germline V gene sequence: CDR1 GTSNPN, CDR2 SVGIG (reference sequence). In DNA form, the CDR3 reads TGTGCCGCCCATGATGGCGAGCAGTTCTTC. It codes for CAAHDGEQFF.

V and J are TRBV10-1 and TRBJ2-7, with 11 bases identical to TRBD1. Germline loops: CDR1 WNHNN, CDR2 SYGVQD (reference sequence). J lost 8 bases, V lost 0 bases, and 9 bases had no gene match. CDR3 length: 16 residues. CDR3 DNA: TGCGCCAGCAGTGAGTCAGACGGACAGGGGGCGCGCCAGCAGTACTTC. Amino acids: CASSESDGQGARQQYF.

The rearrangement uses TRBV20-1 and TRBJ2-5, with D tentatively TRBD1 (5 bases). V was clipped by 3 bases and J by 2 bases, with 13 bases between them. The CDR3 totals 14 residues. The V gene's germline CDR1 is DFQATT and CDR2 SNEGSKA (reference sequence). CDR3 nucleotides: TGCAGTGCTAGTCAGGGCAGGGCGCAAGAGACCCAGTACTTC. Its translation: CSASQGRAQETQYF.

The chain combines TRBV9 with TRBJ2-3, with D unresolved. CDR3 size: 15 residues. The V end was cut by 3 bases, the J end by 1 base, with 12 bases between. Per germline, CDR1 SGDLS and CDR2 YYNGEE. This CDR3 reads CASSGPTSGTDTQYF. The CDR3 DNA is TGTGCCAGCAGCGGGCCGACATCGGGCACAGATACGCAGTATTTT.

This clone came up a few times. V and J are TRBV15 and TRBJ2-1; 7 bases match TRBD2. V was clipped by 3 bases and J by 3 bases; unmatched bases: 5. In germline, CDR1 is LNHNV, CDR2 YYDKDF (reference sequence). The CDR3 spans 15 residues. The CDR3 region is CATSSGTNDYNEQFF. In nucleotides, the CDR3 is TGTGCCACCAGCAGCGGGACTAACGACTACAATGAGCAGTTCTTC.

This chain joins TRBV7-2 and TRBJ2-1; 9 bases are shared with TRBD2. Per germline, CDR1 SGHTA and CDR2 FQGNSA. This CDR3 has 15 amino acids. J gave up 8 bases and V 3 bases, and 8 bases lay outside the gene matches. In DNA form, the CDR3 reads TGTGCCAGCAGCTTCTCCGGCGGGGGGGCCGATGAGCAGTTCTTC. It encodes CASSFSGGGADEQFF. The whole variable domain, filled in from reference TRBV7-2 and TRBJ2-1, reads GAGVSQSPSNKVTEKGKDVELRCDPISGHTALYWYRQSLGQGLEFLIYFQGNSAPDKSGLPSDRFSAERTGGSVSTLTIQRTQQEDSAVYLCASSFSGGGADEQFFGPGTRLTVL.

This clone was detected a few times. This rearrangement joins TRBV4-3 to TRBJ1-6, with 9 positions matching TRBD1. The CDR3 is 15 amino acids. Trimming cost V 5 bases and J 5 bases; bases outside gene matches: 4. The germline V gene encodes CDR1 LGHNA and CDR2 YSLEER. This chain's CDR3 is CASSAQGANNSPLHF. The CDR3 DNA follows: TGCGCCAGCAGCGCACAGGGGGCAAATAATTCACCCCTCCACTTT.

This clone was observed once. The V gene is TRBV6-2 or TRBV6-3, the J gene TRBJ1-5, with 11 nucleotides matching TRBD1. The trim removed 0 bases at V and 2 bases at J, leaving 12 bases unmatched. Per germline, CDR1 MNHEY and CDR2 SVGEGT. This CDR3 spans 20 amino acids. The CDR3 spells CASSYSRDRGSLKGNQPQHF. The CDR3 nucleotides are TGTGCCAGCAGTTACTCGAGGGACAGGGGGAGCCTCAAAGGCAATCAGCCCCAGCATTTT.

The chain is built from TRBV14 and TRBJ2-3; tentative D call: TRBD1 (5 bases). In germline, CDR1 is SGHDN, CDR2 FVKESK. V gave up 4 bases and J gave up 0 bases, with 14 bases separating them. The CDR3 sequence is 16 residues long. This CDR3 is CASSPRRQPSTDTQYF. The CDR3 coding sequence is TGTGCCAGCAGCCCGAGGAGACAGCCTAGCACAGATACGCAGTATTTT.

CDR3 nucleotides: TGCGCCAGCAGCCAAGATTTGGGGCGGGGGGTCCAAGAGACCCAGTACTTC. This sequence encodes CASSQDLGRGVQETQYF. V gene TRBV4-3 combines with J gene TRBJ2-5; 8 positions agree with TRBD2. CDR3 size: 17 residues. V dropped 0 bases and J dropped 1; count of bases not matched to a gene: 7. Germline V lookup: CDR1 LGHNA, CDR2 YSLEER.